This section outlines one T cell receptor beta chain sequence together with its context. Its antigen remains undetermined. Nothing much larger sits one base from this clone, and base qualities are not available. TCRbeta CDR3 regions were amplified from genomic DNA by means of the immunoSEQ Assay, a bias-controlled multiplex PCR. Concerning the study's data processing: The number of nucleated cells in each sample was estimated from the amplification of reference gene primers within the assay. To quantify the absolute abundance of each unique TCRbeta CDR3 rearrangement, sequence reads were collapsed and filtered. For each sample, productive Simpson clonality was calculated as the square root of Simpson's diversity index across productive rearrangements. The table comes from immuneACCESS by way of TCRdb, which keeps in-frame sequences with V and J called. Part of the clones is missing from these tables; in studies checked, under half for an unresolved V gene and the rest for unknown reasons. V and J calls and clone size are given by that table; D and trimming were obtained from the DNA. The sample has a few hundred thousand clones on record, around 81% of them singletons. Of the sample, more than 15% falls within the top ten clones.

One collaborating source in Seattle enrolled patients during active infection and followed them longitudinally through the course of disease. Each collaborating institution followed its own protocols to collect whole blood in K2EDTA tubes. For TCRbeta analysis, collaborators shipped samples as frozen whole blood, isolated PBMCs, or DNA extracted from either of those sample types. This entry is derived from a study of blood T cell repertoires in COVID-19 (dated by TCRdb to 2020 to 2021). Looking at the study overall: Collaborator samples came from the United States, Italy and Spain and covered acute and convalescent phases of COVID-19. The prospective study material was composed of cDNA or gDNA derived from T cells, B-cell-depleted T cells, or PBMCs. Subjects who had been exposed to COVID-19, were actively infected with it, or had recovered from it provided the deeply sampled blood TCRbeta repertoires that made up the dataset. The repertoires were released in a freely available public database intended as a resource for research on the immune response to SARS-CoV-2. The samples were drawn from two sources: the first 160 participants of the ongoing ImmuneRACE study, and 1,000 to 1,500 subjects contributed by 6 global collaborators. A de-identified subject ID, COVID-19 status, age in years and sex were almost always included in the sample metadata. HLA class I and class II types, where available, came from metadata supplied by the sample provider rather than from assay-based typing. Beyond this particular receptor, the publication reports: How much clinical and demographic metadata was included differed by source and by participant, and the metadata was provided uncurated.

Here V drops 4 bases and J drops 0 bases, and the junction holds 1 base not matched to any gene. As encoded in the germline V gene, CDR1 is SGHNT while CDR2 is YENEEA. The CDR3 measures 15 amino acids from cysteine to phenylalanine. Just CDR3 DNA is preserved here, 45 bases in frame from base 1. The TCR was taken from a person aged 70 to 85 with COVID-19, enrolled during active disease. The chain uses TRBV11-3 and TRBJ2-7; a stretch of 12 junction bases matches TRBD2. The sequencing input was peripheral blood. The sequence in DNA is TGTGCCAGCAGCTCGGGACTAGCGGGCTCCTACGAGCAGTACTTC. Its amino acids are CASSSGLAGSYEQYF.